This T cell receptor (beta chain) was observed in a study of OX40 agonist ivuxolimab in advanced cancers. Overall study context: Partial responses occurred in Three dose-escalation patients, one with hepatocellular carcinoma and two with cutaneous melanoma. General study points: By week 6 at 0.1 to 3.0 mg/kg, blood CD4+ and CD8+ T cells had expanded clonally. Researchers did not determine the expanded peripheral T cells' antigen specificity.

On this clone: Its antigen is not identified.

Data came from immunoSEQ multiplex PCR; TCRdb stores just in-frame clones and leaves some out. The sample has 50,000 or so clones, about three quarters seen once. Sampled blood was obtained at baseline, cycle 4 day 1, and cycle 7 day 1. This CDR3 is 14 amino acids long. V shed 5 bases, J shed 4 bases, and the junction held 7 bases outside the gene matches. Germline V lookup: CDR1 SGHTA, CDR2 FQGNSA. The material was CD4+ or CD8+ T cells sorted from blood, obtained in a trial of the OX40 agonist ivuxolimab. The clonotype was recovered from an adult with an advanced solid tumor such as melanoma, head and neck, liver or kidney cancer. This chain links TRBV7-2 with TRBJ2-7; 8 bases fit TRBD2. The CDR3 coding sequence is TGTGCCAGCAGCCCCTTACTAGCGGCTTACGAGCAGTACTTC. As protein: CASSPLLAAYEQYF.